This T cell receptor beta chain was found in a study of CD8+CD57+ T cells in acquired aplastic anemia (dated 2018 in TCRdb). Describing the broader study: Extracted DNA from sorted CD4+ and CD8+ cells averaged around 3.5 ug, ranging from roughly 0.2 to 30 ug. CD8+CD57+ expansion was defined as a frequency above the mean frequency observed in healthy subjects. Broader findings and caveats from the paper: Between patients and healthy controls, no significant difference in CD8+ Simpson's diversity was found (P=0.060). Roughly 30 CD8+ CDR3 sequences were shared between patients and controls but appeared highly expressed in patients and within their immunodominant clones.

Genomic DNA served as template for TCR beta VDJ combination and CDR3 sequence profiling. TCR repertoire sequencing was run on an Illumina HiSeq 2000. The source study handled its data this way. Repertoires were assessed using TRBV/TRBJ rearrangement plots, CDR3 size and DJ length profiles, and Simpson's diversity index. The immunodominant clone was defined as the most abundant DNA sequence in deep sequencing data. CDR3 amino acid sequences were checked for sharing between subjects and were compared against published repertoires and the VDJdb database. TCRdb ran its own pipeline on the public reads, namely fastp trimming at Q25 and MiXCR clone calling, and kept in-frame beta chains. Each CDR3 protein appears once, grouped with its most common genes and DNA. TCRdb, rather than the study authors, made the V and J calls. For this sample there are 150,000 to 160,000 distinct CDR3 sequences; roughly 54% appear just once. Of the sample, 10% to 15% is held by the ten largest clones.

The sample holds many counts of this clonotype. The clone's antigen remains unknown. The input lacks base qualities; no much larger clone sits a single base away. Flow cytometry had shown CD8+CD57+ cell expansion in the patients selected for sequencing. Every patient had severe acquired aplastic anemia, diagnosed using the International Study of Aplastic Anemia and Agranulocytosis and Camitta criteria. Patients had received no therapy at the time of blood sampling. TCR repertoires of sorted CD4+ and CD8+ blood T cells from severe aplastic anemia patients and healthy subjects were deep-sequenced in the study. Patients were enrolled in the USA under clinicaltrials.gov protocols 00001620, 01623167, 00001397, 00071045, 00081523 and 00961064. Ficoll-Paque density gradient centrifugation was used to isolate peripheral blood mononuclear cells. CD4+ and CD8+ T cells were sorted by FACS or magnetic beads before DNA extraction.

Taken from the germline V gene, the CDR1 and CDR2 loops are SGHRS and YFSETQ. There are 15 amino acids in the CDR3, from cysteine to phenylalanine inclusive. The entry retains the CDR3 DNA only, 45 bases that are in frame from base 1. Germline trimming: 1 base from V, 5 bases from J; junction bases outside gene matches: 5. The sequenced material came from sorted CD4+, CD8+, or CD8+CD57+ T cells (not recorded which) from PBMCs. The chain links TRBV5-1 with TRBJ2-2; TRBD1 matches 7 bases in the middle. The clonotype originates from a human donor with aplastic anemia. The CDR3 protein: CASSLYYRGTGELFF. The nucleotide sequence reads TGCGCCAGCAGCTTGTATTACAGGGGAACCGGGGAGCTGTTTTTT.